The rows below give T cell receptor beta chains drawn from one sample of a study of blood T cell repertoires in COVID-19. Data came from immunoSEQ multiplex PCR; TCRdb stores just in-frame clones and leaves some out. The table has roughly 230,000 clones, 65% to 90% seen once. Material: peripheral blood. These TCRs come from a woman aged 50 to 60 with acute or convalescent COVID-19. Each CDR3 is given with its conserved first and last residue. Fields, in order: clone size, V gene, J gene, CDR3 length, D gene, CDR3 protein. A D gene is named only where the DNA matches it firmly. Clone size, where shown, is once, few, many, or a class for clones that have expanded.

>NA|TRBV4-1|TRBJ2-2|15|NA
CASSPRDTNTGELFF
>NA|TRBV28|TRBJ1-5|14|NA
CASSRVGADQPQHF
>NA|TRBV24-1|TRBJ2-1|16|TRBD2
CATSGLAGGYYNEQFF
>NA|TRBV5-6|TRBJ2-5|16|TRBD2
CASSLASGGAIETQYF
>NA|TRBV7-2|TRBJ1-5|16|TRBD1
CASALGQSNSNQPQHF
>once|TRBV6-4|TRBJ1-1|14|TRBD1
CASSDPGQGTEAFF
>NA|TRBV15|TRBJ2-1|16|TRBD2
CATSREGTSSYNEQFF
>NA|TRBV14|TRBJ2-1|13|NA
CASSSSVAREQFF
>NA|TRBV2|TRBJ2-7|16|TRBD1
CASSEAWATGYYEQYF
>NA|TRBV20-1|TRBJ1-2|10|NA
CSFHSDGYTF
>few|TRBV18|TRBJ1-5|13|NA
CASSFQGNQPQHF
>NA|TRBV21-1|TRBJ2-5|14|NA
CASSKEEGMETQYF
>NA|TRBV7-9|TRBJ1-1|14|NA
CASSLGGLTTEAFF
>NA|TRBV3-1/TRBV3-2|TRBJ2-1|16|TRBD2
CASSQDGTRGYNEQFF
>NA|TRBV28|TRBJ1-6|15|NA
CASSFQGQYNSPLHF
>NA|TRBV7-6|TRBJ2-1|12|NA
CASSLPQEEQFF
>NA|TRBV5-1|TRBJ1-3|14|NA
CASSSRGSGNTIYF
>NA|TRBV19|TRBJ2-1|12|NA
CASSMGDTVQFF
>NA|TRBV6-2/TRBV6-3|TRBJ2-5|14|NA
CASSQSTGQETQYF
>NA|TRBV7-3|TRBJ2-1|16|TRBD2
CASSPHSGGADNEQFF
>NA|TRBV9|TRBJ2-1|12|NA
CASSVVEDEQFF
>NA|TRBV28|TRBJ1-5|11|NA
CASSFRDAQHF
>NA|TRBV5-1|TRBJ1-6|16|TRBD1
CASSLDGDRKNSPLHF
>NA|TRBV11-2|TRBJ2-7|15|TRBD1
CASSQGAGFSYEQYF
>NA|TRBV7-2|TRBJ1-2|12|NA
CASRKGGRGYTF
>few|TRBV19|TRBJ2-1|13|NA
CASNLGRGNEQFF
>NA|TRBV2|TRBJ2-7|14|NA
CASSGIQHTYEQYF
>NA|TRBV6-5|TRBJ1-2|15|NA
CASSYSRGAIYGYTF
>few|TRBV7-9|TRBJ2-3|16|TRBD2
CASSFPTSGGSDTQYF
>NA|TRBV7-2|TRBJ2-3|16|NA
CASSPGGGQFTDTQYF
>NA|TRBV2|TRBJ2-3|16|TRBD1
CASSETGTASTDTQYF
>NA|TRBV27|TRBJ2-1|17|TRBD2
CASSLIFLAGVSNEQFF